The 16 T cell receptor beta chains in this list originate from one sample, sequenced in a study of T-cell reconstitution after alpha-beta-depleted transplantation in children. A library of TCRbeta sequences, prepared with unique molecular identifiers, was generated. TCRdb analysed the PCR reads with MiXCR anew, one entry per CDR3 protein. The sample has some 240,000 distinct CDR3 sequences; 7.5% to 10% are singletons. Source: PBMCs from the stem cell graft donor, taken from the stem cell graft. Receptors originate from a human donor who donated a stem cell graft to a child with SCID.

This clonotype was observed at least ten times. The chain has TRBV4-1 and TRBJ1-3; D not resolved. V was clipped by 4 bases and J by 0 bases, with 16 bases between them. CDR1 is MGHRA and CDR2 is YSYEKL in the germline V gene. CDR3 length: 17 amino acids. In DNA form, the CDR3 reads TGCGCCAGCAGCCCCGGACGGGAAGACGCCTCTGGAAACACCATATATTTT. Translation gives CASSPGREDASGNTIYF.

This clonotype was detected ten times or more. The V gene is TRBV20-1, the J gene TRBJ2-7; D gene unclear. CDR3 size: 13 residues. The V end lost 2 bases, the J end lost 0 bases, and 8 bases lay between the germline ends. Per the germline V gene, CDR1 is DFQATT and CDR2 is SNEGSKA (reference sequence). The CDR3 sequence is CSARRTASYEQYF. The CDR3 region has the DNA TGCAGTGCTAGAAGGACGGCCTCCTACGAGCAGTACTTC.

Ten or more counts support this clonotype. The chain has TRBV5-1 and TRBJ2-4, with D perhaps being TRBD1 or TRBD2 (5 bases each). Germline CDR1 SGHRS, CDR2 YFSETQ. The CDR3 has 14 residues. The ends were cut back, 4 bases at V and 0 bases at J, with 8 bases in the middle. As DNA, the CDR3 is TGCGCCAGCAGCGGGGACGGAGCCAAAAACATTCAGTACTTC. The encoded protein is CASSGDGAKNIQYF.

V is TRBV20-1 and J is TRBJ2-1; weak D call: TRBD2 (6 bases). The CDR3 length is 15 residues. Between the trimmed V and J ends, which lost 6 bases and 8 bases, there was a span of 23 bases. From germline, CDR1 is DFQATT and CDR2 SNEGSKA (reference sequence). As DNA, the CDR3 is TGCAGTGCCAGCGGGCCTACAGCTTCCGAATATGAGCAGTTCTTC. Translated, it gives CSASGPTASEYEQFF.

This clonotype was observed once. The chain carries TRBV30 and TRBJ1-3; 7 nucleotides align to TRBD1. Looked up from germline, CDR1 is GTSNPN and CDR2 is SVGIG (reference sequence). CDR3 length: 16 amino acids. Germline trimming cut 1 base from V and 3 bases from J; bases unmatched to any gene: 9. The CDR3 here is CAWSADRAVFGNTIYF. In nucleotides, the CDR3 is TGTGCCTGGAGTGCCGACAGGGCCGTATTTGGAAACACCATATATTTT.

The table lists this clonotype with many counts. CDR3 nucleotide sequence: TGCGCCAGCAGACCCGGACAGGGTGGGTCGAACACTGAAGCTTTCTTT. As protein: CASRPGQGGSNTEAFF. The chain combines TRBV5-1 with TRBJ1-1; 8 bases agree with TRBD1. CDR3 length equals 16 residues. V shed 5 bases and J 1 base; nucleotides not matched to a gene: 10. Germline CDR1 is SGHRS and CDR2 is YFSETQ.

This clonotype was found many times. This chain links TRBV20-1 with TRBJ1-2; TRBD1 might be the D (5 bases). The CDR3 spans 15 residues. The V end was cut by 0 bases, the J end by 0 bases, with 11 bases between. The germline gives CDR1 DFQATT, CDR2 SNEGSKA (reference sequence). The CDR3 sequence: CSAREQVKANYGYTF. As DNA, the CDR3 is TGCAGTGCTAGAGAACAGGTTAAAGCTAACTATGGCTACACCTTC.

This clonotype occurred many times. The chain has TRBV5-1 and TRBJ2-6, with a tentative D call TRBD1 (5 bases). The CDR3 runs to 17 residues. The V and J ends lost 0 bases and 0 bases respectively, with 10 bases between them. In germline, CDR1 is SGHRS, CDR2 YFSETQ. CDR3: CASSLEVTASGANVLTF. As DNA, the CDR3 is TGCGCCAGCAGCTTGGAGGTGACAGCCTCTGGGGCCAACGTCCTGACTTTC. The full variable domain, completed using reference TRBV5-1 and TRBJ2-6, is KAGVTQTPRYLIKTRGQQVTLSCSPISGHRSVSWYQQTPGQGLQFLFEYFSETQRNKGNFPGRFSGRQFSNSRSEMNVSTLELGDSALYLCASSLEVTASGANVLTFGAGSRLTVL.

This clonotype was seen a handful of times. The V and J genes are TRBV19 and TRBJ1-3; TRBD1 matches at 8 bases. Germline lookup yields CDR1 LNHDA and CDR2 SQIVND (reference sequence). The CDR3 is made up of 12 amino acids. Trimming took 5 bases from V and 8 from J; bases not matched to a gene: 2. CDR3 protein: CASSDRGYTIYF. DNA of the CDR3: TGTGCCAGTAGTGACAGGGGATACACCATATATTTT.

This clonotype was picked up many times. V and J are TRBV11-1 and TRBJ2-1; D remains unclear. The CDR3 has 13 residues. Germline V gene sequence: CDR1 SGHAT, CDR2 FQDESV (reference sequence). V lost 3 bases and J lost 10, with 13 bases in between. The CDR3 here is CASSFGKTAEQFF. CDR3 sequence (DNA): TGTGCCAGCAGCTTTGGGAAGACTGCCGAGCAGTTCTTC.

This clonotype was detected many times. This chain uses TRBV19 with TRBJ2-3; TRBD1 might be the D (5 bases). Trimming took off 3 bases at V and 4 bases at J, with 11 bases between the two ends. The germline V gene encodes CDR1 LNHDA and CDR2 SQIVND (reference sequence). There are 14 residues in the CDR3. This chain's CDR3 is CASSIRQGPDTQYF. The CDR3 region has the DNA TGTGCCAGTAGTATCCGGCAGGGTCCAGATACGCAGTATTTT.

This clonotype was picked up many times. The chain uses TRBV6-5 and TRBJ1-1; D not certain. CDR3 size: 15 residues. Germline CDR1 MNHEY, CDR2 SVGAGI. Trimming stripped 0 bases from V and 4 bases from J, with 12 bases between. The CDR3: CASSYSIVGSTEAFF. The DNA for the CDR3 is TGTGCCAGCAGTTACTCGATTGTGGGGAGCACTGAAGCTTTCTTT.

This clonotype has a count of ten or more. V usage is TRBV5-6 and J usage is TRBJ1-4, with D possibly matching TRBD1 (5 bases). Trimming left V 0 bases short and J 6 bases short, with 15 bases between. This CDR3 is 16 amino acids long. CDR1 and CDR2 (germline): SGHDT, YYEEEE. The CDR3 sequence: CASSLVESLGDEKLFF. The CDR3 DNA sequence: TGTGCCAGCAGCTTGGTCGAGTCCCTGGGGGATGAAAAACTGTTTTTT.

This clonotype has more than one count but fewer than ten. The rearrangement uses TRBV5-1 and TRBJ2-5, with 9 nucleotides matching TRBD1. The CDR3 spans 14 residues. V trimming: 3 bases; J trimming: 5 bases; junction bases outside the gene matches: 5. Germline loops: CDR1 SGHRS, CDR2 YFSETQ. CDR3 region: CASSWGQGLETQYF. CDR3 DNA sequence: TGCGCCAGCAGCTGGGGACAGGGTTTGGAGACCCAGTACTTC.

This clonotype was detected ten times or more. The chain couples TRBV6-2 or TRBV6-3 to TRBJ2-1; D is unresolved. Germline assignment: CDR1 MNHEY and CDR2 SVGEGT. Trimming removed 2 bases at V and 10 bases at J, with 15 bases between. This CDR3 contains 14 residues. Written as DNA, the CDR3 is TGTGCCAGCAGTTACCGGCTAGGCTCTAGGGAGCAGTTCTTC. Residues: CASSYRLGSREQFF.

This clonotype has at least ten counts. The chain combines TRBV5-5 with TRBJ2-7; D gene unclear. The ends were cut back, 0 bases at V and 3 bases at J, with 10 bases in the middle. CDR3 length equals 14 residues. Germline V gene data show CDR1 as SGHKS and CDR2 as YYEKEE (reference sequence). The CDR3 protein is CASSLGTVIYEQYF. For the CDR3, the DNA is TGTGCCAGCAGCTTGGGTACAGTGATCTACGAGCAGTACTTC.